This record covers a single TCR beta chain. This sample is drawn from a study of control samples from healthy donors and cancer patients. Libraries were prepared by immunoSEQ multiplex PCR; TCRdb keeps only in-frame clonotypes and omits some of them. This sample has about 130,000 clones, with more than 70% found just once. Per germline, CDR1 MNHNS and CDR2 SASEGT. The trim removed 2 bases at V and 4 bases at J, leaving 9 bases unmatched. The CDR3 sequence is 16 residues long. The receptor's source is a man in his fifties in good health. V is TRBV6-1 and J is TRBJ2-5, with 8 nucleotides matching TRBD2. The sample was blood. The CDR3 DNA is TGTGCCAGCAGTGAATTTGGCGGGGGGAAGGGAGAGACCCAGTACTTC. It encodes CASSEFGGGKGETQYF.